The TCR beta chain described here comes from a study of vaccination effects on CD4 cells after COVID-19. Data came from immunoSEQ multiplex PCR; TCRdb stores just in-frame clones and leaves some out. This sample has under 45,000 clones, with 77% found just once. The CDR3 totals 16 residues. Trimming shortened V by 0 bases and J by 4 bases, and 12 bases separated the two germline ends. Germline V gene data show CDR1 as LGHDT and CDR2 as YNNKEL (reference sequence). In regard to this clone: The antigen is not known.

Antigen-specific CD4+ T cells expanded by the ViraFEST assay with viral peptide pools were then sequenced. Cultured cells yielded isolated CD4+ T cells after less than 11 days. All vaccine recipients tested negative for nucleocapsid antibodies and had never contracted SARS-CoV-2 infection. The sample consisted of CD4+ T cells from PBMCs cultured with HCoV-NL63 spike peptides, taken before COVID-19 vaccination. The V gene is TRBV3-1 (or the pseudogene TRBV3-2), the J gene TRBJ1-4; D perhaps matches TRBD1 (6 bases). The source is a human donor who received a COVID-19 vaccine. CDR3 protein: CASSQDGDRSNEKLFF. The CDR3 coding sequence is TGTGCCAGCAGCCAAGATGGCGACAGGAGTAATGAAAAACTGTTTTTT.